One and the same sample provided the 17 T cell receptor beta chains below, sequenced in a study of blood T cell repertoires in COVID-19. TCRdb's copy holds only in-frame clones and misses some; the assay was immunoSEQ multiplex PCR. This sample has under 95,000 clones, with around nine tenths found just once. The specimen sequenced was peripheral blood. These receptors came from a middle-aged man with acute or convalescent COVID-19.

The CDR3 DNA reads as TGTGCCACCAGCAGAGATGGGCAGATCTACGAGCAGTACTTC. This translates into CATSRDGQIYEQYF. This chain uses TRBV15 with TRBJ2-7; D remains unclear. This CDR3 spans 14 amino acids. Trimming removed 0 bases at V and 3 bases at J, with 9 bases between. CDR1 and CDR2 (germline): LNHNV, YYDKDF (reference sequence).

The chain combines TRBV11-2 with TRBJ1-3, with D unresolved. The germline CDR1 and CDR2 sequences are SGHAT and FQNNGV. CDR3 length equals 15 residues. Trimming pared 6 bases from V and 0 bases from J, leaving 12 bases between. The CDR3 coding sequence is TGTGCCAGCAGATTGACTCAGTTCTCTGGAAACACCATATATTTT. Its translation is CASRLTQFSGNTIYF. Combining the CDR3 with reference TRBV11-2 and TRBJ1-3 gives the whole variable domain EAGVAQSPRYKIIEKRQSVAFWCNPISGHATLYWYQQILGQGPKLLIQFQNNGVVDDSQLPKDRFSAERLKGVDSTLKIQPAKLEDSAVYLCASRLTQFSGNTIYFGEGSWLTVV.

The chain combines TRBV7-9 with TRBJ1-1, with no clear D. This CDR3 region has 14 residues. CDR1 is SEHNR and CDR2 is FQNEAQ in the germline V gene (reference sequence). V lost 6 bases, J lost 4 bases, and 15 bases lay in between. The chain's CDR3 is CASRPVLAGTEAFF. The CDR3 bases are TGTGCCAGCAGGCCCGTATTAGCTGGCACTGAAGCTTTCTTT.

V gene TRBV30 combines with J gene TRBJ2-7, with D uncertain. The CDR3 consists of 12 residues. V was clipped by 4 bases and J by 1 base, with 8 bases between them. From germline, CDR1 is GTSNPN and CDR2 SVGIG (reference sequence). The CDR3 is CAWNSDSYEQYF. DNA of the CDR3: TGTGCCTGGAACTCCGATTCCTACGAGCAGTACTTC.

The chain combines TRBV27 with TRBJ2-7, with TRBD2 matching 8 bases. This CDR3 contains 17 residues. Trimming removed 5 bases from V and 0 bases from J; junction bases left unmatched: 12. Per germline, CDR1 MNHEY and CDR2 SMNVEV (reference sequence). This CDR3 reads CASSPQAGAVSSYEQYF. The CDR3 nucleotides read TGTGCCAGCAGTCCGCAAGCGGGGGCCGTAAGCTCCTACGAGCAGTACTTC.

This clone has only a few counts. The rearrangement links TRBV5-6 to TRBJ1-6; 7 nucleotides line up with TRBD1. Trimming at V came to 10 bases and at J to 6 bases, leaving 4 bases not matched to a gene. CDR3 length: 12 amino acids. Germline V lookup: CDR1 SGHDT, CDR2 YYEEEE. For the CDR3, the DNA is TGTGCCCGACAGGGTCTTAATTCACCCCTCCACTTT. Translated: CARQGLNSPLHF. Full variable domain (missing parts from reference TRBV5-6 and TRBJ1-6): DAGVTQSPTHLIKTRGQQVTLRCSPKSGHDTVSWYQQALGQGPQFIFQYYEEEERQRGNFPDRFSGHQFPNYSSELNVNALLLGDSALYLCARQGLNSPLHFGNGTRLTVT.

This clone was seen a single time. For the CDR3, the DNA is TGTGCCAGCAGCCAAACACAGGGCGGATTTGAAAAACTGTTTTTT. It yields the protein CASSQTQGGFEKLFF. This chain links TRBV4-2 with TRBJ1-4; the D gene is possibly TRBD1 (6 bases). The CDR3 runs to 15 residues. The V gene lost 2 bases and the J gene lost 7 bases, with 14 bases spanning the gap. CDR1 is LGHNA and CDR2 is YNFKEQ in the germline V gene.

The V call is TRBV15, the J call TRBJ1-5, with D maybe TRBD1 (6 bases). The CDR3 extends over 16 amino acids. V was shortened by 1 base and J by 5 bases, with 15 bases between the two germline ends. CDR1 LNHNV and CDR2 YYDKDF come from the germline V gene (reference sequence). CDR3 coding DNA: TGTGCCACCAGCAGAGGTGGGACATTACTCGATCAGCCCCAGCATTTT. Its protein is CATSRGGTLLDQPQHF.

V and J are TRBV5-4 and TRBJ1-1; D may be TRBD1 (5 bases). The length of the CDR3 is 15 residues. V lost 2 bases and J 1 base, leaving 12 bases between the germline ends. Per the germline V gene, CDR1 is SGHNT and CDR2 is YYREEE (reference sequence). CDR3 DNA sequence: TGTGCCAGCAGCTTACAAGGGGTGGGGAACACTGAAGCTTTCTTT. Its protein product is CASSLQGVGNTEAFF.

The genes are TRBV11-2 and TRBJ2-5, with TRBD2 matching 8 bases. Germline V lookup: CDR1 SGHAT, CDR2 FQNNGV. V was pared by 4 bases and J by 1 base, with 11 bases of the junction left unmatched. This CDR3 region has 17 residues. The CDR3 reads CASSSNRGGGPQETQYF. CDR3 nucleotides: TGTGCCAGCAGCTCGAATAGGGGCGGGGGGCCCCAAGAGACCCAGTACTTC.

J is TRBJ1-2 and V is TRBV4-3; possible D gene TRBD1, 5 bases. The V gene's germline CDR1 is LGHNA and CDR2 YSLEER. The CDR3 consists of 15 residues. The ends were cut back, 0 bases at V and 7 bases at J, with 15 bases in the middle. This chain's CDR3 is CASSQDWRGEGGYTF. The CDR3 DNA reads as TGCGCCAGCAGCCAAGATTGGAGGGGCGAAGGTGGCTACACCTTC.

The chain couples TRBV9 to TRBJ1-1; no firm D call. Germline CDR1 SGDLS, CDR2 YYNGEE. This CDR3 contains 14 residues. The V end was cut by 4 bases, the J end by 0 bases, with 10 bases between. The chain's CDR3 is CASSPMALNTEAFF. The CDR3 nucleotides are TGTGCCAGCAGCCCGATGGCCCTGAACACTGAAGCTTTCTTT.

This clone was seen a single time. The chain uses TRBV7-2 and TRBJ2-2; D call uncertain. The CDR3 runs to 14 residues. Trimming took 0 bases from V and 6 from J, leaving 8 bases between them. In germline, CDR1 is SGHTA, CDR2 FQGNSA. CDR3 in amino acids: CASSLAGSSGELFF. Written as DNA, the CDR3 is TGTGCCAGCAGCTTAGCGGGCAGCTCCGGGGAGCTGTTTTTT.

The chain combines TRBV6-6 with TRBJ1-5, with 7 positions matching TRBD1. This CDR3 is 14 amino acids long. The germline V gene has CDR1 MNHNY and CDR2 SVGAGI (reference sequence). The V segment lost 2 bases and the J segment 4 bases; nucleotides outside the gene matches: 2. The CDR3 sequence: CASSYTGENQPQHF. The CDR3 DNA is TGTGCCAGCAGTTACACAGGGGAGAATCAGCCCCAGCATTTT.

The chain joins TRBV9 to TRBJ2-1; perhaps TRBD1 as D (6 bases). Germline assignment: CDR1 SGDLS and CDR2 YYNGEE. Trimming took off 0 bases at V and 0 bases at J, with 16 bases between the two ends. The CDR3 totals 18 residues. In DNA form, the CDR3 reads TGTGCCAGCAGCGTAGGAGGGGGACGGTTAAGCTCCTACAATGAGCAGTTCTTC. Protein: CASSVGGGRLSSYNEQFF.

The V call is TRBV5-4, the J call TRBJ2-1, with 8 bases aligning to TRBD2. The CDR3 loop spans 16 amino acids. From germline, CDR1 is SGHNT and CDR2 YYREEE (reference sequence). The J segment lost 4 bases and the V segment lost 1 base, leaving 7 bases of the junction unmatched. The CDR3 DNA reads TGTGCCAGCAGCTTGCTTAGCGGGACCACGTACAATGAGCAGTTCTTC. Translating gives CASSLLSGTTYNEQFF.

This rearrangement joins TRBV19 to TRBJ1-2; D unclear. The germline V and J ends were trimmed by 3 bases and 5 bases, with 7 bases remaining between them. This CDR3 spans 12 amino acids. Per the germline V gene, CDR1 is LNHDA and CDR2 is SQIVND (reference sequence). Here the CDR3 reads CASSISRYGYTF. The CDR3 DNA reads as TGTGCCAGTAGTATTTCACGGTATGGCTACACCTTC.